These 31 T cell receptor beta chains came from one sample sequenced in a study of CXCR3-negative and CXCR3-positive naive CD8 T cells. Antigens of these TCRs are unknown. Libraries were UMI-labeled 5' RACE TRB cDNA. TCRdb re-called the 5' RACE reads, yielding one record per CDR3 amino acid sequence without DNA. The clone table shows under 90,000 distinct CDR3 sequences, with the ten largest holding about 0.62%. Study outcomes and limitations: For CXCR3-positive naive cells, TRB CDR3s were more hydrophobic than those of CXCR3-negative naive cells.

Sequences were obtained from naive CXCR3+ CD8+ T cells from blood. Noted subset: CD45RO-CCR7+CD27+CD95- naive CD8+ T cells expressing CXCR3 (TNR3+). These receptors were obtained from a human donor in good health. Some clones in this sample may be carry-over from other donors' samples.

This sequence joins TRBV29-1 and TRBJ2-2; lacking DNA, the TRBD2 call made by TCRdb goes unchecked. The CDR3 contains 15 residues. Germline CDR1 is SQVTM and CDR2 is ANQGSEA. The CDR3 spells CSVDLARGGSGELFF.

The chain uses TRBV28 and TRBJ2-1; TCRdb proposes TRBD1, but this gene call is untestable without DNA. Germline assignment: CDR1 MDHEN and CDR2 SYDVKM. The CDR3 contains 12 residues. The CDR3 is CASSLWGREQFF.

The chain combines TRBV28 with TRBJ2-5; TCRdb selects TRBD2, and the lack of DNA leaves this call unchecked. Germline V gene sequence: CDR1 MDHEN, CDR2 SYDVKM. The CDR3 is made up of 14 amino acids. CDR3 region: CASSLASGRETQYF.

The chain joins TRBV2 to TRBJ2-3; the D call from TCRdb, TRBD1, cannot be confirmed without DNA. Germline V gene sequence: CDR1 SNHLY, CDR2 FYNNEI. The CDR3 loop spans 14 amino acids. The CDR3 loop is CASSEWQGADTQYF.

The gene calls are TRBV27 and TRBJ2-1. From germline, CDR1 is MNHEY and CDR2 SMNVEV (reference sequence). CDR3 length: 14 residues. This CDR3 is CASSLLPHYNEQFF.

The rearrangement links TRBV6-2 or TRBV6-3 to TRBJ2-1; as DNA is missing, the TRBD1 call by TCRdb cannot be tested. The CDR3 length is 19 residues. From germline, CDR1 is MNHEY and CDR2 SVGEGT. CDR3 in amino acids: CASSYFIPRAGRRGNEQFF.

V gene TRBV27 combines with J gene TRBJ1-2; with no DNA, the TCRdb D assignment of TRBD1 cannot be verified. CDR3 length: 14 residues. Per germline, CDR1 MNHEY and CDR2 SMNVEV (reference sequence). The CDR3 reads CATLNLQGAKGYTF.

V is TRBV20-1 and J is TRBJ2-7. The CDR3 has 14 residues. Looked up from germline, CDR1 is DFQATT and CDR2 is SNEGSKA (reference sequence). CDR3 region: CSARDPTRFYEQYF.

The chain uses TRBV29-1 and TRBJ2-7; TCRdb proposes TRBD1, but this gene call is untestable without DNA. This CDR3 spans 11 amino acids. CDR1 and CDR2 from the germline V gene are SQVTM and ANQGSEA. CDR3 in amino acids: CSVEGEDEQYF.

V usage is TRBV6-2 or TRBV6-3 and J usage is TRBJ2-1; no DNA is available, so the TRBD2 call from TCRdb remains unchecked. This CDR3 contains 16 residues. The germline V gene has CDR1 MNHEY and CDR2 SVGEGT. The CDR3 sequence is CASSYASGGAYNEQFF.

V is TRBV27 and J is TRBJ1-1. CDR3 length: 13 amino acids. Per germline, CDR1 MNHEY and CDR2 SMNVEV (reference sequence). The chain's CDR3 is CASSLGVGTEAFF.

The chain joins TRBV27 to TRBJ2-1. Germline CDR1 is MNHEY and CDR2 is SMNVEV (reference sequence). This CDR3 contains 11 residues. The CDR3 loop is CASSEGNEQFF.

V and J are TRBV5-1 and TRBJ2-7; TCRdb indicates TRBD1, and absent DNA this call remains unverified. This CDR3 has 16 residues. CDR1 is SGHRS and CDR2 is YFSETQ in the germline V gene. This CDR3 reads CASSLDLTGGWYEQYF.

J is TRBJ1-1 and V is TRBV28. This CDR3 is built from 15 residues. The germline gives CDR1 MDHEN, CDR2 SYDVKM. The CDR3 reads CASTLHSTVGSEAFF. Together with reference TRBV28 and TRBJ1-1, the CDR3 gives the full variable domain: DVKVTQSSRYLVKRTGEKVFLECVQDMDHENMFWYRQDPGLGLRLIYFSYDVKMKEKGDIPEGYSVSREKKERFSLILESASTNQTSMYLCASTLHSTVGSEAFFGQGTRLTVV.

The chain recombines TRBV7-9 with TRBJ2-7; with no DNA, the TCRdb D assignment of TRBD1 cannot be verified. Looked up from germline, CDR1 is SEHNR and CDR2 is FQNEAQ (reference sequence). The CDR3 runs 14 residues. This CDR3 is CASSLERGRDEQYF.

This sequence joins TRBV5-1 and TRBJ2-3; no DNA is available, so the TRBD1 call from TCRdb remains unchecked. CDR3 length equals 13 residues. The germline V gene has CDR1 SGHRS and CDR2 YFSETQ. The CDR3 sequence is CASSQTGPDTQYF.

This sequence joins TRBV14 and TRBJ2-7; with no DNA, the TCRdb D assignment of TRBD1 cannot be verified. This CDR3 comprises 16 residues. Germline-derived CDR1 and CDR2 are SGHDN and FVKESK. CDR3 sequence reads: CASSTAGTGFLYEQYF.

V and J are TRBV4-2 and TRBJ2-1; the TCRdb D gene call, TRBD1, has no DNA to confirm it. This CDR3 comprises 15 residues. CDR1 and CDR2 (germline): LGHNA, YNFKEQ. CDR3 in amino acids: CASSPGLSPYNEQFF.

The gene calls are TRBV25-1 and TRBJ1-1. Germline assignment: CDR1 MGHDK and CDR2 SYGVNS. The CDR3 has 11 amino acids. The CDR3 reads CASTVNTEAFF.

This chain connects TRBV28 to TRBJ1-4. In germline, CDR1 is MDHEN, CDR2 SYDVKM. CDR3 length: 16 amino acids. The CDR3 here is CASSSVEGATNGKLFF.

The rearrangement links TRBV7-9 to TRBJ1-1. CDR1 is SEHNR, CDR2 FQNEAQ, per germline (reference sequence). The CDR3 sequence is 14 residues long. CDR3 protein: CASSPLDGNTEAFF.

This CDR3 is CASSLVGTVNQPQHF. V and J are TRBV28 and TRBJ1-5; TCRdb picks TRBD1, but there is no DNA to check that call. This CDR3 region has 15 residues. The V gene's germline CDR1 is MDHEN and CDR2 SYDVKM.

This chain connects TRBV20-1 to TRBJ2-1. The CDR3 sequence is 15 residues long. From germline, CDR1 is DFQATT and CDR2 SNEGSKA (reference sequence). CDR3: CSARDYGGYYNEQFF.

V is TRBV5-5 and J is TRBJ2-7; checking the TCRdb D call of TRBD1 is not possible without DNA. From germline, CDR1 is SGHKS and CDR2 YYEKEE (reference sequence). CDR3 length: 16 amino acids. CDR3 in amino acids: CASSFFWDRSRYEQYF.

The CDR3 sequence: CASSLRDRADNEQFF. V and J are TRBV27 and TRBJ2-1; the TCRdb D gene call, TRBD1, has no DNA to confirm it. This CDR3 is 15 amino acids long. The germline V gene has CDR1 MNHEY and CDR2 SMNVEV (reference sequence).

The genes are TRBV6-2 or TRBV6-3 and TRBJ2-2; absent DNA, TCRdb's TRBD1 call cannot be checked. The CDR3 has 17 residues. Looked up from germline, CDR1 is MNHEY and CDR2 is SVGEGT. CDR3 region: CASSLNLQGMNTGELFF.

The gene calls are TRBV7-9 and TRBJ2-3; TCRdb picks TRBD2, but there is no DNA to check that call. CDR3 length equals 17 residues. CDR1 is SEHNR, CDR2 FQNEAQ, per germline (reference sequence). CDR3 sequence: CAIHTTISGTSTDTQYF.

The chain carries TRBV29-1 and TRBJ2-7. This CDR3 has 12 amino acids. Germline-derived CDR1 and CDR2 are SQVTM and ANQGSEA. The chain's CDR3 is CSVEVTAYEQYF.

J is TRBJ2-3 and V is TRBV28; TCRdb names TRBD1, which stays unverified in the absence of DNA. The CDR3 has 14 residues. Germline CDR1 reads MDHEN; CDR2 reads SYDVKM. CDR3 sequence: CASFLRGGADTQYF.

The chain carries TRBV9 and TRBJ2-1; the D gene TCRdb calls, TRBD2, cannot be checked with no DNA. Germline-derived CDR1 and CDR2 are SGDLS and YYNGEE. This CDR3 comprises 17 residues. The CDR3 protein is CASSVDLASGSYNEQFF.

V is TRBV30 and J is TRBJ1-5. This CDR3 is 13 amino acids long. The germline V gene encodes CDR1 GTSNPN and CDR2 SVGIG (reference sequence). The CDR3 loop is CAWKGLGNQPQHF.